A selection of T cell receptor beta chains follows, all from one sample in a study of blood T cell repertoires in COVID-19. Profiling relied on immunoSEQ multiplex PCR, and the TCRdb table lists in-frame clones only, not all of them. The table lists approximately 500,000 clones, approximately 92% of them singletons. Material for sequencing was peripheral blood. These receptors were taken from a man aged 18 to 30 with COVID-19, enrolled during active disease. Both conserved end residues are part of each CDR3. Fields, in order: clone size, V gene, J gene, D gene, CDR3 protein, CDR3 DNA. A D gene is named only where the DNA matches it firmly. Rows give clone size only sometimes, using once, few, many, or a class for an expanded clone.

size: -; V: TRBV28; J: TRBJ2-5; D: TRBD2; CDR3: CASSTLAGGLETQYF; DNA: TGTGCCAGCAGCACTCTAGCGGGGGGGCTGGAGACCCAGTACTTC
size: once; V: TRBV7-8; J: TRBJ2-1; D: TRBD1; CDR3: CASSLARTGGDEQFF; DNA: TGTGCCAGCAGCTTAGCGAGGACAGGGGGAGATGAGCAGTTCTTC
size: -; V: TRBV27; J: TRBJ1-1; D: -; CDR3: CASSPWPGTSSGTEAFF; DNA: TGTGCCAGCAGTCCCTGGCCCGGGACATCGTCGGGCACTGAAGCTTTCTTT
size: -; V: TRBV4-1; J: TRBJ2-2; D: -; CDR3: CASSQVRDTGELFF; DNA: TGCGCCAGCAGCCAAGTACGCGACACCGGGGAGCTGTTTTTT
size: -; V: TRBV27; J: TRBJ1-2; D: TRBD1; CDR3: CASSWTGEGVRGYTF; DNA: TGTGCCAGCAGTTGGACAGGGGAAGGAGTCCGTGGCTACACCTTC
size: -; V: TRBV6-4; J: TRBJ1-2; D: -; CDR3: CASSDPGYGYTF; DNA: TGTGCCAGCAGTGACCCCGGCTATGGCTACACCTTC
size: -; V: TRBV5-1; J: TRBJ2-1; D: TRBD2; CDR3: CASSLAGGINEQFF; DNA: TGCGCCAGCAGCTTGGCCGGGGGGATAAATGAGCAGTTCTTC
size: few; V: TRBV6-1; J: TRBJ1-6; D: TRBD1; CDR3: CASSGVYRGINSPLHF; DNA: TGTGCCAGCAGTGGGGTATACAGGGGGATTAATTCACCCCTCCACTTT
size: once; V: TRBV11-2; J: TRBJ1-5; D: -; CDR3: CASSLDYGGQPQHF; DNA: TGTGCCAGCAGCTTAGATTATGGGGGGCAGCCCCAGCATTTT
size: -; V: TRBV24-1; J: TRBJ2-2; D: -; CDR3: CATSDAGFANTGELFF; DNA: TGTGCCACCAGTGATGCAGGGTTCGCGAACACCGGGGAGCTGTTTTTT
size: -; V: TRBV10-1; J: TRBJ1-1; D: -; CDR3: CASSSQGLNTEAFF; DNA: TGCGCCAGCAGCTCACAGGGACTGAACACTGAAGCTTTCTTT
size: once; V: TRBV11-3; J: TRBJ2-3; D: -; CDR3: CASSLGVMLGVPCTDTQYF; DNA: TGTGCCAGCAGCTTAGGTGTTATGCTAGGAGTGCCTTGCACAGATACGCAGTATTTT
size: -; V: TRBV3-1/TRBV3-2; J: TRBJ2-2; D: -; CDR3: CASRLQGVGTGELFF; DNA: TGTGCCAGCAGATTACAGGGCGTTGGCACCGGGGAGCTGTTTTTT
size: -; V: TRBV11-2; J: TRBJ2-7; D: TRBD2; CDR3: CASSLSSGGPHEQYF; DNA: TGTGCCAGCAGCTTATCCTCGGGGGGGCCCCACGAGCAGTACTTC
size: -; V: TRBV29-1; J: TRBJ1-1; D: -; CDR3: CSARGALRTEAFF; DNA: TGCAGCGCCCGCGGGGCACTCCGAACTGAAGCTTTCTTT
size: -; V: TRBV11-2; J: TRBJ2-1; D: -; CDR3: CASSFRDSYNEQFF; DNA: TGTGCCAGCAGCTTTCGGGACTCCTACAATGAGCAGTTCTTC
size: -; V: TRBV11-3; J: TRBJ2-5; D: TRBD2; CDR3: CASSLGATSGRASPQYF; DNA: TGTGCCAGCAGCTTAGGAGCTACTAGCGGGAGGGCCAGCCCCCAGTACTTC
size: -; V: TRBV29-1; J: TRBJ2-7; D: TRBD1; CDR3: CSVFDRARLQYF; DNA: TGCAGCGTCTTCGACAGGGCAAGGTTGCAGTACTTC
size: once; V: TRBV15; J: TRBJ1-3; D: -; CDR3: CATSRDPGVRNTIYF; DNA: TGTGCCACCAGCAGAGATCCGGGGGTTAGAAACACCATATATTTT
size: -; V: TRBV11-1; J: TRBJ1-5; D: -; CDR3: CASSLGGQNQPQHF; DNA: TGTGCCAGCAGCTTAGGGGGGCAGAATCAGCCCCAGCATTTT
size: once; V: TRBV15; J: TRBJ1-3; D: -; CDR3: CATSNGDGASGNTIYF; DNA: TGTGCCACCAGCAACGGAGACGGTGCCAGTGGAAACACCATATATTTT
size: -; V: TRBV6-6; J: TRBJ2-7; D: -; CDR3: CASSYGQGGNPYEQYF; DNA: TGTGCCAGCAGTTACGGCCAGGGAGGCAACCCCTACGAGCAGTACTTC
size: -; V: TRBV24-1; J: TRBJ2-3; D: -; CDR3: CATSDLTGDDDTQYF; DNA: TGTGCCACCAGTGATTTGACGGGGGACGATGATACGCAGTATTTT
size: once; V: TRBV5-5; J: TRBJ2-7; D: TRBD1; CDR3: CASSQRQGADEQYF; DNA: TGTGCCAGCAGCCAGAGACAGGGGGCGGACGAGCAGTACTTC
size: -; V: TRBV2; J: TRBJ2-3; D: -; CDR3: CASSQRETDTQYF; DNA: TGTGCCAGCAGCCAACGGGAAACAGATACGCAGTATTTT
size: -; V: TRBV2; J: TRBJ2-7; D: TRBD1; CDR3: CASISDRGHEQYF; DNA: TGTGCCAGCATAAGTGACAGGGGACACGAGCAGTACTTC